The next 25 T cell receptor beta chains were all read from a single sample in a study of cytomegalovirus exposure and HLA in healthy donors (dated by TCRdb to between 2016 and 2019). The library was made by the immunoSEQ multiplex PCR assay. For the multiplex PCR, a mixture combining 60 forward primers for TCR Vbeta segments and 13 reverse primers for TCR Jbeta segments was used. The immuneACCESS repertoire file appears here via TCRdb, limited to in-frame rearrangements. These files lack a portion of the clones; in checked studies, under half of the deficit traces to unresolved V genes, and the cause of the others is not known. In this sample the table shows around 120,000 clones, under 85% of which occur a single time. The top ten clones comprise more than 1.5% of the sample. Source material: PBMCs. The receptors shown here come from a woman aged 18-35 years in good health and CMV-seronegative.

The gene calls are TRBV5-6 and TRBJ2-7, with 8 bases aligning to TRBD1. CDR1 SGHDT and CDR2 YYEEEE come from the germline V gene. The CDR3 totals 14 residues. Trimming at V came to 2 bases and at J to 4 bases, leaving 5 bases not matched to a gene. For the CDR3, the DNA is TGTGCCAGCAGCTTCGACAGGGGAGGTTACGAGCAGTACTTC. This encodes CASSFDRGGYEQYF.

The chain has TRBV9 and TRBJ1-3; unclear D gene. Germline V lookup: CDR1 SGDLS, CDR2 YYNGEE. This CDR3 region has 14 residues. Trimming removed 3 bases from V and 0 bases from J, with 7 bases in between. This CDR3 reads CASSAGFSGNTIYF. DNA for the CDR3: TGTGCCAGCAGCGCGGGATTCTCTGGAAACACCATATATTTT.

CDR3 residues: CASIPQGMNTEAFF. The CDR3, as DNA: TGTGCCAGCATCCCACAGGGGATGAACACTGAAGCTTTCTTT. This chain connects TRBV6-6 to TRBJ1-1; 7 positions agree with TRBD1. CDR1 is MNHNY, CDR2 SVGAGI, per germline (reference sequence). The J segment lost 0 bases and the V segment lost 7 bases, leaving 5 bases of the junction unmatched. This CDR3 region has 14 residues.

CDR3 sequence (DNA): TGCGCCAGCAGATTCGGAGTCGCAACTAATGAAAAACTGTTTTTT. Translated, it gives CASRFGVATNEKLFF. The chain carries TRBV5-1 and TRBJ1-4; D call uncertain. Germline V gives CDR1 SGHRS, CDR2 YFSETQ. The V and J ends lost 5 bases and 0 bases respectively, with 11 bases between them. This CDR3 has 15 amino acids.

The chain employs TRBV5-4 and TRBJ2-6, with D perhaps TRBD1 (6 bases). V was pared by 3 bases and J by 1 base, with 8 bases between. The CDR3 loop spans 15 amino acids. CDR1 SGHNT and CDR2 YYREEE come from the germline V gene (reference sequence). CDR3 DNA sequence: TGTGCCAGCAGCTACACAGGGTCTGGGGCCAACGTCCTGACTTTC. This encodes CASSYTGSGANVLTF.

The chain uses TRBV29-1 and TRBJ1-1; D is possibly TRBD1 (5 bases). Trimming stripped 0 bases from V and 7 bases from J, with 15 bases between. The CDR3 runs to 14 residues. CDR1 SQVTM and CDR2 ANQGSEA come from the germline V gene. The CDR3 loop reads CSVEDRQGKHEAFF. The CDR3 DNA reads TGCAGCGTTGAAGATCGGCAGGGAAAACATGAAGCTTTCTTT.

The gene calls are TRBV7-2 and TRBJ2-7, with a weak D call TRBD2 (7 bases). The V end lost 0 bases, the J end lost 7 bases, and 10 bases lay between the germline ends. The CDR3 consists of 13 residues. Germline CDR1 SGHTA, CDR2 FQGNSA. CDR3 in DNA: TGTGCCAGCAGCTTAGCCGGGGGGCGGGAGCAGTACTTC. Translating gives CASSLAGGREQYF.

V usage is TRBV27 and J usage is TRBJ2-7; TRBD2 is a possible D gene (6 bases). This CDR3 is 14 amino acids long. Germline V gene lookup returns CDR1 MNHEY and CDR2 SMNVEV (reference sequence). Trimming left V 8 bases short and J 3 bases short, with 17 bases between. The CDR3 here is CASSLTLANYEQYF. The CDR3 DNA reads as TGTGCCAGCTCCCTCACGCTAGCGAACTACGAGCAGTACTTC.

This clone has more than one count but fewer than ten. V usage is TRBV6-6 and J usage is TRBJ1-1; TRBD1 matches at 7 bases. The V segment lost 4 bases and the J segment 1 base; nucleotides outside the gene matches: 9. This CDR3 has 16 residues. Germline CDR1 and CDR2: MNHNY and SVGAGI (reference sequence). The CDR3 here is CASSSRLDRTNTEAFF. In nucleotides, the CDR3 is TGTGCCAGCAGTTCGCGATTGGACAGGACGAACACTGAAGCTTTCTTT.

The chain carries TRBV6-6 and TRBJ1-4; TRBD1 might be the D (5 bases). Germline V gene lookup returns CDR1 MNHNY and CDR2 SVGAGI (reference sequence). The CDR3 spans 15 residues. V was pared by 7 bases and J by 7 bases, with 19 bases between. DNA for the CDR3: TGTGCCAGCACGGACCCCAACCGGGGGGTTGAAAAACTGTTTTTT. Translation: CASTDPNRGVEKLFF.

The rearrangement links TRBV4-1 to TRBJ1-2; D possibly corresponds to TRBD1 (6 bases). V lost 1 base and J lost 4, with 13 bases in between. The length of the CDR3 is 15 residues. Germline values: CDR1 MGHRA, CDR2 YSYEKL. CDR3 sequence (DNA): TGCGCCAGCAGCCAAGCGCAGGGGATCGGCTATGGCTACACCTTC. Protein product: CASSQAQGIGYGYTF.

The rearrangement uses TRBV6-1 and TRBJ1-6, with TRBD1 matching over 7 bases. The CDR3 consists of 16 residues. The germline V gene encodes CDR1 MNHNS and CDR2 SASEGT. The trim removed 4 bases at V and 7 bases at J, leaving 10 bases unmatched. CDR3 nucleotide sequence: TGTGCCAGCAGTGCGAGACAGGGCCCCGCCAATTCACCCCTCCACTTT. Translated: CASSARQGPANSPLHF.

Notes on this clone: The final CDR3 position lacks the conserved phenylalanine or tryptophan, pointing to a likely read error. V gene TRBV6-5 combines with J gene TRBJ1-1; the D is unclear. Germline V gene sequence: CDR1 MNHEY, CDR2 SVGAGI. The V end lost 10 bases, the J end lost 2 bases, and 11 bases lay between the germline ends. This CDR3 is 12 amino acids long. DNA for the CDR3: TGTGCCACCCTTCGGGGTAACACTGAAGCTTTCGTT. Its translation is CATLRGNTEAFV.

This clone occurred a few times. V gene TRBV9 combines with J gene TRBJ1-1, with TRBD1 matching over 8 bases. CDR1 is SGDLS, CDR2 YYNGEE, per germline. The junction had 5 bases not matched to a gene; V was cut back by 0 bases and J by 1 base. This CDR3 comprises 16 residues. For the CDR3, the DNA is TGTGCCAGCAGCGTAGGACAGGGGTCGGGGAACACTGAAGCTTTCTTT. Its translation is CASSVGQGSGNTEAFF.

V and J are TRBV27 and TRBJ1-1; D not resolved. The CDR3 is 15 amino acids. Germline V gene lookup returns CDR1 MNHEY and CDR2 SMNVEV (reference sequence). V shed 1 base and J shed 1 base, with 10 bases lying between them. Here the CDR3 DNA reads TGTGCCAGCAGTTTATTGGGCAGGAAGAACACTGAAGCTTTCTTT. This gives the protein CASSLLGRKNTEAFF.

This clone was recorded once. The V call is TRBV25-1, the J call TRBJ1-1; 7 bases match TRBD1. V lost 6 bases, J lost 8 bases, and 9 bases stayed unmatched. CDR3 length equals 13 residues. Germline loops: CDR1 MGHDK, CDR2 SYGVNS. The CDR3 DNA reads as TGTGCCAGCAGACTTTCAGGGGGGACCGAAGCTTTCTTT. This encodes CASRLSGGTEAFF.

The rearrangement uses TRBV5-1 and TRBJ1-2, with a weak D call TRBD1 (5 bases). Germline CDR1 and CDR2: SGHRS and YFSETQ. Trimming removed 1 base from V and 6 bases from J, with 19 bases in between. This CDR3 contains 16 residues. For the CDR3, the DNA is TGCGCCAGCAGCTTGATGCAGGGCGGCCTGCAGAATGGCTACACCTTC. Translation: CASSLMQGGLQNGYTF.

The chain uses TRBV11-2 and TRBJ1-1; no firm D call. The CDR3 has 18 amino acids. Trimming left V 0 bases short and J 12 bases short, with 29 bases between. CDR1 SGHAT and CDR2 FQNNGV come from the germline V gene. The CDR3 coding sequence is TGTGCCAGCAGCTTAGACGGAGTGGTTGGGAGGAGGATCCCCAGCTCTTTCTTT. It codes for CASSLDGVVGRRIPSSFF.

This chain joins TRBV7-8 and TRBJ1-1; a possible D gene is TRBD1 (6 bases). Trimming took off 5 bases at V and 4 bases at J, with 11 bases between the two ends. The CDR3 sequence is 13 residues long. CDR1 and CDR2 (germline): SGHVS, FQNEAQ. The CDR3 DNA follows: TGTGCCAGCAGCCGTACAGGGTTCACTGAAGCTTTCTTT. Translated: CASSRTGFTEAFF. Full variable domain (outside the CDR3, taken from reference TRBV7-8 and TRBJ1-1): GAGVSQSPRYKVAKRGQDVALRCDPISGHVSLFWYQQALGQGPEFLTYFQNEAQLDKSGLPSDRFFAERPEGSVSTLKIQRTQQEDSAVYLCASSRTGFTEAFFGQGTRLTVV.

This clone was seen a single time. The genes are TRBV5-1 and TRBJ1-1; D is undetermined. Per germline, CDR1 SGHRS and CDR2 YFSETQ. The CDR3 runs to 15 residues. Trimming stripped 0 bases from V and 3 bases from J, with 12 bases between. CDR3 coding DNA: TGCGCCAGCAGCTTGGTTCCTTTCGGGGACACTGAAGCTTTCTTT. It yields the protein CASSLVPFGDTEAFF.

This chain uses TRBV25-1 with TRBJ2-7, with D tentatively TRBD1 (6 bases). Trimming took 4 bases from V and 3 from J, leaving 16 bases between them. The CDR3 sequence is 15 residues long. From germline, CDR1 is MGHDK and CDR2 SYGVNS. The CDR3 sequence: CASSAPGQRNYEQYF. The CDR3 nucleotides read TGTGCCAGCAGTGCCCCGGGACAACGTAACTACGAGCAGTACTTC.

This rearrangement joins TRBV6-5 to TRBJ1-1; 7 nucleotides match TRBD1. This CDR3 is built from 13 residues. J lost 1 base, V lost 4 bases, and 0 bases had no gene match. Germline CDR1 reads MNHEY; CDR2 reads SVGAGI. The CDR3 DNA is TGTGCCAGCAGTTGGGACAGGAACACTGAAGCTTTCTTT. Amino acid sequence: CASSWDRNTEAFF.

The chain joins TRBV6-5 to TRBJ2-1; the match to TRBD2 covers 8 bases. The J segment lost 10 bases and the V segment lost 2 bases, leaving 7 bases of the junction unmatched. The CDR3 consists of 14 residues. CDR1 MNHEY and CDR2 SVGAGI come from the germline V gene. The CDR3 reads CASSYPFSGAEQFF. The CDR3 nucleotides read TGTGCCAGCAGTTACCCCTTTAGCGGGGCGGAGCAGTTCTTC.

V and J are TRBV5-1 and TRBJ2-2, with D possibly being TRBD1 (6 bases). The CDR3 runs to 14 residues. Germline CDR1 reads SGHRS; CDR2 reads YFSETQ. Deletions cut 2 bases from V and 4 bases from J, with 9 bases between. DNA of the CDR3: TGCGCCAGCAGCTTCCAGGGGTCCACCGGGGAGCTGTTTTTT. This encodes CASSFQGSTGELFF.

V gene TRBV15 combines with J gene TRBJ2-7; 7 positions match TRBD1. Germline V gene sequence: CDR1 LNHNV, CDR2 YYDKDF (reference sequence). V trimming: 0 bases; J trimming: 6 bases; junction bases outside the gene matches: 8. The CDR3 runs to 15 residues. CDR3 region: CATSREPRQGREQYF. CDR3 DNA sequence: TGTGCCACCAGCAGAGAGCCTCGACAGGGCCGCGAGCAGTACTTC.